This T cell receptor (beta chain) was captured in a study of glioma-infiltrating T cells after dendritic cell vaccination. The germline V gene encodes CDR1 MNHEY and CDR2 SVGAGI. The V segment lost 2 bases and the J segment 2 bases; nucleotides outside the gene matches: 1. This CDR3 is 14 amino acids long. Repertoires were generated with immunoSEQ multiplex PCR, while TCRdb's copy carries only in-frame clones and drops some. The profile shows about 95,000 clones, more than 75% of them singletons. Sequenced here: blood, sampled before dendritic cell vaccination. The source is a human donor with glioblastoma. V usage is TRBV6-5 and J usage is TRBJ2-7, with TRBD1 matching over 9 bases. DNA of the CDR3: TGTGCCAGCAGTTACGGGGACAGGGCCTACGAGCAGTACTTC. Protein sequence: CASSYGDRAYEQYF.